This T cell receptor beta chain was found in a study of T-cell reconstitution after alpha-beta-depleted transplantation in children. Findings and limits, study-wide: Several patients had high TCRbeta diversity at day 60; it came from surviving recipient T cells and thymic progenitors. Newly generated T cells supplied most T-cell counts and diversity one year post-transplant. The study reportedly traced alpha-beta T cells about two months after transplant to several hundred expanded graft clones.

The CDR3 contains 13 residues. The V end lost 5 bases, the J end lost 15 bases, and 21 bases lay between the germline ends. CDR1 SGHRS and CDR2 YFSETQ come from the germline V gene. Unique molecular identifiers tagged the TCRbeta library. TCRdb fed the PCR reads into MiXCR, producing one record per CDR3 protein. The sample records approximately 400,000 distinct CDR3 sequences, 15% to 20% being singletons. On this clonotype: Its matching antigen is unknown.

This TCR came from a boy in the first two years of life who had a stem cell transplant for Wiskott-Aldrich syndrome, so the T cells may come from the graft donor. This sequence joins TRBV5-1 and TRBJ2-1, with D possibly being TRBD2 (6 bases). Sample: PBMCs, mostly from graft donor cells, taken 360 days after TCRalphabeta/CD19-depleted stem cell transplant. The CDR3 sequence: CASRKTGTWVWFF. Written as DNA, the CDR3 is TGCGCCAGCAGAAAGACCGGGACTTGGGTTTGGTTCTTC.